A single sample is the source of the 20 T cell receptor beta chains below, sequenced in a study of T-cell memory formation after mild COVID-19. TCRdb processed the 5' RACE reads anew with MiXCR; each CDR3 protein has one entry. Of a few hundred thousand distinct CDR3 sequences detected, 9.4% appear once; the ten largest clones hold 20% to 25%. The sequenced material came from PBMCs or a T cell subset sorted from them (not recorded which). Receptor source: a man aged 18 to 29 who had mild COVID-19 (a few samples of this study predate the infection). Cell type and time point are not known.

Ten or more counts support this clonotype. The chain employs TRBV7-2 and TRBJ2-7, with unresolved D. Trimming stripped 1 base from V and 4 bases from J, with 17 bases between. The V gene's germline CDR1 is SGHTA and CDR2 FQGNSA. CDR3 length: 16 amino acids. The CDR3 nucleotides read TGTGCCAGCAGCTTAGTTTCCGGCTCCAGCTGGTACGAGCAGTACTTC. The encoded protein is CASSLVSGSSWYEQYF.

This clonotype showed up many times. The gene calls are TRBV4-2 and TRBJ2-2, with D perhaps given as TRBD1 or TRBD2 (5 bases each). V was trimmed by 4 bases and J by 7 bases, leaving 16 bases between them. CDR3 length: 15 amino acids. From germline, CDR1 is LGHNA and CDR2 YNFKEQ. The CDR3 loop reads CASSRPGATGGELFF. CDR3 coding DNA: TGTGCCAGCAGCCGGCCCGGGGCCACGGGCGGGGAGCTGTTTTTT.

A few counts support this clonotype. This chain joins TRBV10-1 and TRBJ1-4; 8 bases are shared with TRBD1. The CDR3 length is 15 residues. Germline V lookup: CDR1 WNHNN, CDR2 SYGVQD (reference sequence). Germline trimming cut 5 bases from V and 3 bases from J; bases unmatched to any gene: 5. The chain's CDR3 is CASSPGTGSNEKLFF. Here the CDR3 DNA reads TGCGCCAGCAGTCCCGGGACAGGCTCTAATGAAAAACTGTTTTTT.

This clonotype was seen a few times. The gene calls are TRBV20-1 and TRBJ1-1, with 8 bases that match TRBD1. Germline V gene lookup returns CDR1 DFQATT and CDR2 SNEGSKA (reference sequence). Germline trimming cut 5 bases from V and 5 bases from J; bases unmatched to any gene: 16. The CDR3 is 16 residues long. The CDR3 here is CSAWDRLPWGETEAFF. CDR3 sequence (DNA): TGCAGTGCTTGGGACAGGTTACCTTGGGGAGAAACTGAAGCTTTCTTT.

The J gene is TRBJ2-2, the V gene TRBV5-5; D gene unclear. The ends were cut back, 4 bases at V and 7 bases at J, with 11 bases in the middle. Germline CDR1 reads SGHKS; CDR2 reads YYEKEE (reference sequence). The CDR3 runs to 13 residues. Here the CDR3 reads CASSPDIGGELFF. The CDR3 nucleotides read TGTGCCAGCAGCCCCGACATCGGCGGGGAGCTGTTTTTT.

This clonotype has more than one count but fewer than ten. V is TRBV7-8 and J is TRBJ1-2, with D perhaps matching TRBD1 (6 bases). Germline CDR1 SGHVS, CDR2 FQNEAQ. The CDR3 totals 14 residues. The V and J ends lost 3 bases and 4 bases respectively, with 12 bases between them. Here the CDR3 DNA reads TGTGCCAGCAGCTTCCCAGGGGTTGTCTATGGCTACACCTTC. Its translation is CASSFPGVVYGYTF.

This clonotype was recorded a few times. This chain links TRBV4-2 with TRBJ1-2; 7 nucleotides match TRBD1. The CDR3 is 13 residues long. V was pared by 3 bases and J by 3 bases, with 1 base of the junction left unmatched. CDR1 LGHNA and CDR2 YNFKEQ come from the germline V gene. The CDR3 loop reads CASSQGTDYGYTF. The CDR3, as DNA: TGTGCCAGCAGCCAGGGGACAGACTATGGCTACACCTTC.

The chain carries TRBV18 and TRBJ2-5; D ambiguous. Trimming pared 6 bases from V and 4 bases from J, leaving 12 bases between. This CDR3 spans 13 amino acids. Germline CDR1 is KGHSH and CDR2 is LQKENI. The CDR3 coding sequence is TGTGCCAGCTCTCGATCTATAGGAGAGACCCAGTACTTC. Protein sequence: CASSRSIGETQYF.

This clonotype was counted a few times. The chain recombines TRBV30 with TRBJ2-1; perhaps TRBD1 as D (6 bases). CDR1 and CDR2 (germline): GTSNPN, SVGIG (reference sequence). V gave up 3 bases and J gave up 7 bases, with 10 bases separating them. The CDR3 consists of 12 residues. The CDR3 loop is CAWSPQGNEQFF. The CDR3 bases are TGTGCCTGGAGCCCCCAGGGGAATGAGCAGTTCTTC.

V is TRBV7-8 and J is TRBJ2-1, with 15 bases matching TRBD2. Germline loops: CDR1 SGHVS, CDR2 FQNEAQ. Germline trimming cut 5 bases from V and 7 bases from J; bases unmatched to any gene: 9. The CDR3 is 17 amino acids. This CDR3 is CASSDHWTSGGANEQFF. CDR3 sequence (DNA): TGTGCCAGCAGCGACCATTGGACTAGCGGGGGGGCGAATGAGCAGTTCTTC.

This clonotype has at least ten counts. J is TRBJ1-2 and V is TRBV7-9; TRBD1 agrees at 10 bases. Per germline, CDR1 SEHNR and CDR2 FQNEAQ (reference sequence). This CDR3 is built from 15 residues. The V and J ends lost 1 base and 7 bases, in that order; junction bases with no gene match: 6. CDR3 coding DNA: TGTGCCAGCAGCTTAGGAGGGACAGGGGAAGGTGGCTACACCTTC. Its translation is CASSLGGTGEGGYTF.

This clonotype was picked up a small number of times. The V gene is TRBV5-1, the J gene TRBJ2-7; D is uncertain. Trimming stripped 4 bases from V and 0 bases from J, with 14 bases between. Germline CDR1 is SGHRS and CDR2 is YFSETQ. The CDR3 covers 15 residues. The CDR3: CASSPTGSFSYEQYF. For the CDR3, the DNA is TGCGCCAGCAGCCCGACGGGCAGCTTCTCCTACGAGCAGTACTTC.

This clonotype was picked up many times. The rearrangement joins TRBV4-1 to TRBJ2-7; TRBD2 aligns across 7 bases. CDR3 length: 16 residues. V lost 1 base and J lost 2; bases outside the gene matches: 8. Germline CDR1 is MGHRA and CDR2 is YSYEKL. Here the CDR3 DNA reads TGCGCCAGCAGCCAAGTGCTGGCTAGCGGACCCTACGAGCAGTACTTC. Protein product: CASSQVLASGPYEQYF.

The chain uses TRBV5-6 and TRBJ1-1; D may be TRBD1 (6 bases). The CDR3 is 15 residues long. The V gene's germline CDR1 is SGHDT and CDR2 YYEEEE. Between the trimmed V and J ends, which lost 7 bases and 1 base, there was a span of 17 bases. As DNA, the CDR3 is TGTGCCAGCTCGGGGTGGGGGCGGTGGAACACTGAAGCTTTCTTT. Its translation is CASSGWGRWNTEAFF.

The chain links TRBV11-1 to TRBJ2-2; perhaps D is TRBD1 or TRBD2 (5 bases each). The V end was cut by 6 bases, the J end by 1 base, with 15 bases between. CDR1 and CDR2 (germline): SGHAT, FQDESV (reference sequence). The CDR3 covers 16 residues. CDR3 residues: CASRTGRYENTGELFF. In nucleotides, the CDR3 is TGTGCCAGCAGGACGGGGCGGTACGAGAACACCGGGGAGCTGTTTTTT. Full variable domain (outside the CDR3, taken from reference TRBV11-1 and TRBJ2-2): EAEVAQSPRYKITEKSQAVAFWCDPISGHATLYWYRQILGQGPELLVQFQDESVVDDSQLPKDRFSAERLKGVDSTLKIQPAELGDSAMYLCASRTGRYENTGELFFGEGSRLTVL.

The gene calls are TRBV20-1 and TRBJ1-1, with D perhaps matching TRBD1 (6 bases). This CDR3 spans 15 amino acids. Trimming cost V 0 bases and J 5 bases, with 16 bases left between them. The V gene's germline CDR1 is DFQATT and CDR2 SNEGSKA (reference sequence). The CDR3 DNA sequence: TGCAGTGCTAGAGATCGAATCAGGGGAGGGACTGAAGCTTTCTTT. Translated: CSARDRIRGGTEAFF.

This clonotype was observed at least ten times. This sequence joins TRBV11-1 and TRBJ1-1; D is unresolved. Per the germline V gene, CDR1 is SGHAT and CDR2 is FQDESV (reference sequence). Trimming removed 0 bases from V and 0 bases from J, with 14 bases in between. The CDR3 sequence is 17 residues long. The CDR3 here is CASSLAPGTRMNTEAFF. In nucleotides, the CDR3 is TGTGCCAGCAGCTTAGCTCCGGGAACGCGAATGAACACTGAAGCTTTCTTT.

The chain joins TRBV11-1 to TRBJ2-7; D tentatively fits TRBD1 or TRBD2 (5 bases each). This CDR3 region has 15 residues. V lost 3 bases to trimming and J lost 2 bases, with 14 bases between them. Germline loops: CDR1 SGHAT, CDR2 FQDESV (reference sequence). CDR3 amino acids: CASSLRAGSAYEQYF. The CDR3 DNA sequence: TGTGCCAGCAGCTTGCGTGCAGGGAGCGCCTACGAGCAGTACTTC.

CDR3 loop: CSASVRVDEKLFF. The DNA of the CDR3 is TGCAGTGCTAGCGTTCGGGTCGACGAAAAACTGTTTTTT. The V call is TRBV20-1, the J call TRBJ1-4, with unresolved D. Trimming took off 3 bases at V and 8 bases at J, with 13 bases between the two ends. This CDR3 contains 13 residues. CDR1 DFQATT and CDR2 SNEGSKA come from the germline V gene (reference sequence).

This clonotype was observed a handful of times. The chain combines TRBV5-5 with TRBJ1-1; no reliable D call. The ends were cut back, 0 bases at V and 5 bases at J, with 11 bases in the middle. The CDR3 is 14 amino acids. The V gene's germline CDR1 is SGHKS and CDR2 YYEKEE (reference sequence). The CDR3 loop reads CASSLGAPGTEAFF. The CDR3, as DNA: TGTGCCAGCAGCTTGGGGGCGCCGGGGACTGAAGCTTTCTTT. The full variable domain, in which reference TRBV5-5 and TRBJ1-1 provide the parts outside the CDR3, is DAGVTQSPTHLIKTRGQQVTLRCSPISGHKSVSWYQQVLGQGPQFIFQYYEKEERGRGNFPDRFSARQFPNYSSELNVNALLLGDSALYLCASSLGAPGTEAFFGQGTRLTVV.